These 24 T cell receptor beta chains originate from one sample sequenced in a study of Graves' ophthalmopathy and Graves' hyperthyroidism. RNA transcripts served as template for amplifying TCR beta CDR3 sequences. Investigators did first-round RT-PCR with HTBI primers, then second-round multiplex PCR. MiXCR was run by TCRdb on the multiplex PCR reads, yielding one entry per CDR3 protein. The table has 200,000 to 250,000 distinct CDR3 sequences, under 30% seen once; the top ten hold 8.5% to 9.5%. What was sequenced was peripheral blood. The receptors derive from a man aged 45-65 years with Graves' ophthalmopathy.

This clonotype occurred many times. The J gene is TRBJ1-2, the V gene TRBV19; unclear D gene. CDR3 size: 13 residues. V was trimmed by 6 bases and J by 4 bases, leaving 12 bases between them. Germline CDR1 LNHDA, CDR2 SQIVND (reference sequence). The CDR3 DNA is TGTGCCAGTAGGCCGGGTAGTAGCTATGGCTACACCTTC. Amino acids: CASRPGSSYGYTF.

CDR3 bases: TGTGCCAGCAGTTTTCAGGAAATGAACTATGGCTACACCTTC. Residues: CASSFQEMNYGYTF. V gene TRBV6-2 or TRBV6-3 combines with J gene TRBJ1-2; D is ambiguous. The ends were cut back, 4 bases at V and 2 bases at J, with 11 bases in the middle. From germline, CDR1 is MNHEY and CDR2 SVGEGT. The CDR3 runs 14 residues.

The rearrangement links TRBV12-3 or TRBV12-4 to TRBJ2-7; the D call may be TRBD1 or TRBD2 (5 bases each). The CDR3 spans 14 residues. V gave up 6 bases and J gave up 3 bases, with 15 bases separating them. Here the CDR3 DNA reads TGTGCCAGCAGCAGCTGGGGGACCAACTACGAGCAGTACTTC. This sequence encodes CASSSWGTNYEQYF.

The V gene is TRBV6-1, the J gene TRBJ1-2, with D unresolved. The CDR3 runs 14 residues. V lost 6 bases, J lost 5 bases, and 16 bases lay in between. Germline-derived CDR1 and CDR2 are MNHNS and SASEGT. CDR3 in DNA: TGTGCCAGCAGCCCCGCCCAGCCCACTTATGGCTACACCTTC. Its protein product is CASSPAQPTYGYTF.

By its share, this clonotype is medium-sized. The junction does not match germline at one end; this may be a read error. The V and J genes are TRBV7-8 and TRBJ2-5, with TRBD2 matching over 8 bases. The V gene's germline CDR1 is SGHVS and CDR2 FQNEAQ. The CDR3 consists of 13 residues. CDR3 in DNA: TGTGCCAGCAGCTCACGCCGGGAGGGACCCCTCCACTTC. This gives the protein CASSSRREGPLHF.

The table lists this clonotype with many counts. V and J are TRBV20-1 and TRBJ2-7, with TRBD2 matching 8 bases. CDR3 length: 12 amino acids. V shed 8 bases and J 4 bases; nucleotides not matched to a gene: 7. Germline-derived CDR1 and CDR2 are DFQATT and SNEGSKA (reference sequence). CDR3 residues: CSPASGGYEQYF. CDR3 coding DNA: TGCAGTCCGGCCAGCGGGGGTTACGAGCAGTACTTC.

This chain links TRBV12-3 or TRBV12-4 with TRBJ2-5; D is unresolved. Deletions cut 2 bases from V and 5 bases from J, with 12 bases between. The CDR3 runs to 14 residues. CDR3 sequence: CASSLREMRETQYF. The CDR3 DNA reads as TGTGCCAGCAGTTTAAGAGAGATGAGGGAGACCCAGTACTTC.

This clonotype was seen only a few times. This chain uses TRBV18 with TRBJ2-7; TRBD2 aligns across 8 bases. This CDR3 comprises 15 residues. Trimming cost V 1 base and J 2 bases; bases outside gene matches: 4. The germline CDR1 and CDR2 sequences are KGHSH and LQKENI. The CDR3 protein is CASSPLAGSTYEQYF. The CDR3 nucleotides read TGTGCCAGCTCACCACTAGCGGGATCTACCTACGAGCAGTACTTC. Combining the CDR3 with reference TRBV18 and TRBJ2-7 gives the whole variable domain NAGVMQNPRHLVRRRGQEARLRCSPMKGHSHVYWYRQLPEEGLKFMVYLQKENIIDESGMPKERFSAEFPKEGPSILRIQQVVRGDSAAYFCASSPLAGSTYEQYFGPGTRLTVT.

This clonotype was counted many times. V gene TRBV12-3 or TRBV12-4 combines with J gene TRBJ1-3; D gene ambiguous. Trimming shortened V by 7 bases and J by 2 bases, and 12 bases separated the two germline ends. CDR3 size: 14 residues. The CDR3, as DNA: TGTGCCAGCACCCCCTCCGGGACTGGAAACACCATATATTTT. Protein product: CASTPSGTGNTIYF.

This clonotype came up a few times. The chain uses TRBV28 and TRBJ1-1; D call uncertain. Germline assignment: CDR1 MDHEN and CDR2 SYDVKM. This CDR3 contains 12 residues. The V end lost 7 bases, the J end lost 2 bases, and 8 bases lay between the germline ends. Here the CDR3 reads CASTRGNTEAFF. CDR3 coding DNA: TGTGCCAGCACCCGAGGCAACACTGAAGCTTTCTTT.

This sequence joins TRBV6-2 or TRBV6-3 and TRBJ2-3, with 10 bases identical to TRBD2. Trimming removed 6 bases from V and 3 bases from J; junction bases left unmatched: 0. Germline V lookup: CDR1 MNHEY, CDR2 SVGEGT. The CDR3 contains 13 residues. The chain's CDR3 is CASRLAGTDTQYF. Written as DNA, the CDR3 is TGTGCCAGCAGACTAGCGGGAACAGATACGCAGTATTTT.

There are many counts of this clonotype. The CDR3 coding sequence is TGTGCCAGCAGTCAAAGGAACACTGAAGCTTTCTTT. As protein: CASSQRNTEAFF. This chain uses TRBV6-1 with TRBJ1-1; no clear D. V lost 5 bases and J lost 1, with 5 bases in between. Germline CDR1 and CDR2: MNHNS and SASEGT. This CDR3 contains 12 residues.

The chain couples TRBV6-2 or TRBV6-3 to TRBJ1-1; D unresolved. The CDR3 length is 11 residues. Germline CDR1 is MNHEY and CDR2 is SVGEGT. Trimming pared 0 bases from V and 8 bases from J, leaving 4 bases between. The CDR3 DNA sequence: TGTGCCAGCAGTTACTCGAGGGAAGCTTTCTTT. Amino acid sequence: CASSYSREAFF.

This clonotype was seen many times. This chain uses TRBV12-3 or TRBV12-4 with TRBJ2-2; D is possibly TRBD1 or TRBD2 (5 bases each). The CDR3 contains 13 residues. Trimming took off 4 bases at V and 11 bases at J, with 14 bases between the two ends. DNA for the CDR3: TGTGCCAGCAGTTCGAGGGACGGCGGAGAGCTGTTTTTT. Amino acids: CASSSRDGGELFF.

Ten or more counts support this clonotype. V usage is TRBV6-1 and J usage is TRBJ1-6; TRBD1 matches 8 bases. From germline, CDR1 is MNHNS and CDR2 SASEGT. The CDR3 covers 16 residues. Trimming at V came to 10 bases and at J to 5 bases, leaving 13 bases not matched to a gene. CDR3 sequence: CATQRSRQGNNSPLHF. CDR3 in DNA: TGTGCCACCCAACGGAGCCGACAGGGGAATAATTCACCCCTCCACTTT.

J is TRBJ1-1 and V is TRBV7-9; D is unresolved. The CDR3 has 11 amino acids. CDR1 is SEHNR and CDR2 is FQNEAQ in the germline V gene (reference sequence). The V end was cut by 5 bases, the J end by 10 bases, with 11 bases between. In DNA, the CDR3 is TGTGCCAGCAGCCCGGCTTCGGGAGCTTTCTTT. This sequence encodes CASSPASGAFF. Full variable domain (missing parts from reference TRBV7-9 and TRBJ1-1): DTGVSQNPRHKITKRGQNVTFRCDPISEHNRLYWYRQTLGQGPEFLTYFQNEAQLEKSRLLSDRFSAERPKGSFSTLEIQRTEQGDSAMYLCASSPASGAFFGQGTRLTVV.

The rearrangement links TRBV2 to TRBJ2-7, with 8 bases fitting TRBD2. Trimming removed 7 bases from V and 3 bases from J; junction bases left unmatched: 14. This CDR3 region has 16 residues. The germline V gene has CDR1 SNHLY and CDR2 FYNNEI. CDR3 in DNA: TGTGCCAGCATTCCGGGACTAGTGGGAGCTTACTACGAGCAGTACTTC. This encodes CASIPGLVGAYYEQYF.

This chain links TRBV6-2 or TRBV6-3 with TRBJ2-7, with 7 bases fitting TRBD1. V shed 6 bases and J 4 bases; nucleotides not matched to a gene: 0. Germline values: CDR1 MNHEY, CDR2 SVGEGT. This CDR3 has 11 amino acids. This chain's CDR3 is CASRTGYEQYF. In DNA, the CDR3 is TGTGCCAGCAGGACAGGGTACGAGCAGTACTTC.

This clonotype was observed many times. The chain carries TRBV28 and TRBJ1-2; D is possibly TRBD1 (6 bases). The germline CDR1 and CDR2 sequences are MDHEN and SYDVKM. Trimming took 4 bases from V and 2 from J, leaving 17 bases between them. This CDR3 spans 16 amino acids. CDR3 in amino acids: CASSWGPGQMNYGYTF. CDR3 DNA: TGTGCCAGCAGTTGGGGACCGGGACAAATGAACTATGGCTACACCTTC.

The chain uses TRBV6-2 or TRBV6-3 and TRBJ1-1, with unresolved D. Per the germline V gene, CDR1 is MNHEY and CDR2 is SVGEGT. V lost 6 bases and J 4 bases, leaving 21 bases between the germline ends. The CDR3 is 16 amino acids. CDR3 sequence (DNA): TGTGCCAGCAGACACTCCCCTCCTGGTGCCCGCACTGAAGCTTTCTTT. Its translation is CASRHSPPGARTEAFF.

This clonotype occurred many times. The chain links TRBV30 to TRBJ1-1; maybe TRBD1 (5 bases). The CDR3 contains 12 residues. CDR1 and CDR2 (germline): GTSNPN, SVGIG (reference sequence). V was cut by 4 bases and J by 4 bases, with 10 bases left in between. Here the CDR3 DNA reads TGTGCCTGGAATAGACAGTTCACTGAAGCTTTCTTT. Its protein product is CAWNRQFTEAFF.

This clonotype appeared many times. The chain joins TRBV11-1 to TRBJ2-7, with D perhaps matching TRBD1 (6 bases). The CDR3 has 18 residues. V lost 2 bases, J lost 2 bases, and 22 bases lay in between. The germline V gene encodes CDR1 SGHAT and CDR2 FQDESV (reference sequence). The CDR3, as DNA: TGTGCCAGCAGCTTATCGCTAGGACAGTACGTTGCCCCCTACGAGCAGTACTTC. Translating it yields CASSLSLGQYVAPYEQYF.

This clonotype was recorded many times. The rearrangement joins TRBV12-3 or TRBV12-4 to TRBJ1-1, with D unresolved. The CDR3 contains 14 residues. Between the trimmed V and J ends, which lost 1 base and 4 bases, there was a span of 10 bases. In DNA, the CDR3 is TGTGCCAGCAGTTTAGGAGGAGGAGGCACTGAAGCTTTCTTT. Translating it yields CASSLGGGGTEAFF.

This chain uses TRBV7-3 with TRBJ2-6, with TRBD2 identical over 10 bases. The V gene's germline CDR1 is SGHTA and CDR2 FQGTGA. V shed 2 bases, J shed 2 bases, and the junction held 0 bases outside the gene matches. The CDR3 extends over 16 amino acids. The CDR3 coding sequence is TGTGCCAGCAGCTTACTAGCGGGAGCTGGGGCCAACGTCCTGACTTTC. Translation: CASSLLAGAGANVLTF.